This is a list of T cell receptor beta chains from one sample in a study of blood T cell repertoires in COVID-19. Assay used: immunoSEQ multiplex PCR; TCRdb lists only in-frame clones, some missing. The data show some 250,000 clones, about four fifths seen once. Source material: peripheral blood. Receptor source: a man aged 25-40 years who had recovered from COVID-19. Each CDR3 is given with its conserved first and last residue. D genes are given only for firm matches. Clone sizes are given selectively: once, few, many, or a class where the clone is expanded.

TRBD2	NA	TRBV4-1	TRBJ2-1	CASSQDRLIAGGPNEQFF	TGCGCCAGCAGCCAAGACCGATTGATAGCGGGGGGGCCGAATGAGCAGTTCTTC
TRBD2	NA	TRBV29-1	TRBJ2-3	CSVELASGGLAGTDTQYF	TGCAGCGTTGAGCTGGCCTCCGGGGGACTAGCGGGGACAGATACGCAGTATTTT
NA	NA	TRBV5-1	TRBJ2-5	CASGGLAEGQETQYF	TGCGCCAGCGGAGGGCTAGCTGAGGGCCAAGAGACCCAGTACTTC
TRBD1	NA	TRBV5-4	TRBJ2-1	CASSLDRGPYNEQFF	TGTGCCAGCAGCTTGGACAGGGGCCCCTACAATGAGCAGTTCTTC
TRBD1	NA	TRBV2	TRBJ2-1	CASSTGTGFNNEQFF	TGTGCCAGCAGTACCGGGACAGGGTTTAACAATGAGCAGTTCTTC
NA	NA	TRBV9	TRBJ2-3	CASSVDGGVSTDTQYF	TGTGCCAGCAGCGTAGACGGCGGGGTTAGCACAGATACGCAGTATTTT
TRBD1	NA	TRBV2	TRBJ1-4	CASSDGTEHEKLFF	TGTGCCAGCAGTGATGGGACAGAACATGAAAAACTGTTTTTT
TRBD1	NA	TRBV19	TRBJ1-5	CASSIAGTGGHQPQHF	TGTGCCAGTAGTATAGCTGGGACAGGGGGCCATCAGCCCCAGCATTTT
TRBD2	NA	TRBV19	TRBJ2-5	CASSIAGPSGGGSETQYF	TGTGCCAGTAGTATAGCCGGACCTAGCGGGGGGGGATCGGAGACCCAGTACTTC
NA	NA	TRBV3-1/TRBV3-2	TRBJ2-6	CASSQGVGGITGANVLTF	TGTGCCAGCAGCCAGGGGGTAGGGGGAATCACTGGGGCCAACGTCCTGACTTTC
NA	NA	TRBV28	TRBJ1-1	CASSARTENTEAFF	TGTGCCAGCAGCGCGCGGACTGAGAACACTGAAGCTTTCTTT
NA	NA	TRBV19	TRBJ1-5	CASSIDRQGNQPQHF	TGTGCCAGTAGTATAGATCGCCAGGGGAATCAGCCCCAGCATTTT
NA	once	TRBV7-3	TRBJ2-1	CASSLSIGWDNEQFF	TGTGCCAGCAGCTTAAGTATCGGGTGGGACAATGAGCAGTTCTTC
TRBD2	NA	TRBV2	TRBJ2-5	CASQAGGGGQETQYF	TGTGCCAGCCAGGCCGGCGGGGGGGGCCAAGAGACCCAGTACTTC
NA	NA	TRBV5-1	TRBJ2-3	CASREGQEADTQYF	TGCGCCAGCAGAGAGGGTCAGGAGGCAGATACGCAGTATTTT
NA	NA	TRBV25-1	TRBJ1-5	CASSLGRDQPQHF	TGTGCCAGCAGTTTGGGCCGAGATCAGCCCCAGCATTTT
TRBD1	NA	TRBV6-6	TRBJ1-1	CASKETGRYTEAFF	TGTGCCAGCAAGGAGACAGGGCGGTACACTGAAGCTTTCTTT
TRBD2	once	TRBV6-5	TRBJ2-3	CASSTTSGGTDTQYF	TGTGCCAGCAGTACCACTAGCGGAGGCACAGATACGCAGTATTTT
TRBD1	once	TRBV7-2	TRBJ2-5	CASSPFRTGQETQYF	TGTGCCAGCAGCCCCTTTAGGACAGGACAAGAGACCCAGTACTTC
TRBD1	NA	TRBV7-2	TRBJ2-7	CASSIPYGGQAGYF	TGTGCCAGCAGCATACCTTACGGGGGACAGGCGGGGTACTTC
NA	NA	TRBV27	TRBJ2-1	CASSPNYSRNRVEQFF	TGTGCCAGCAGTCCAAATTATTCACGAAACAGGGTTGAGCAGTTCTTC
NA	NA	TRBV10-2	TRBJ2-5	CASSEFLLETQYF	TGCGCCAGCAGTGAGTTCCTGTTAGAGACCCAGTACTTC
NA	NA	TRBV18	TRBJ2-1	CASSPSPEPGAYNEQFF	TGTGCCAGCTCACCCTCCCCCGAGCCGGGGGCCTACAATGAGCAGTTCTTC
NA	few	TRBV10-2	TRBJ2-1	CASSEGSKQFF	TGCGCCAGCAGTGAGGGTAGCAAGCAGTTCTTC
NA	NA	TRBV5-6	TRBJ1-4	CASSLVGRANEKLFF	TGTGCCAGCAGCTTGGTGGGGAGGGCTAATGAAAAACTGTTTTTT
NA	NA	TRBV10-2	TRBJ2-7	CASTQGGLAGFSYEQYF	TGCGCCAGCACTCAGGGGGGGCTAGCGGGTTTCTCCTACGAGCAGTACTTC
TRBD2	NA	TRBV4-2	TRBJ2-3	CASSQGPAGAITDTQYF	TGTGCCAGCAGCCAAGGGCCAGCGGGGGCCATCACAGATACGCAGTATTTT
TRBD2	NA	TRBV5-5	TRBJ2-2	CASWGLADTGELFF	TGTGCCAGCTGGGGACTAGCGGACACCGGGGAGCTGTTTTTT
TRBD1	NA	TRBV5-1	TRBJ2-5	CASSQGARETQYF	TGCGCCAGCTCCCAGGGGGCCCGAGAGACCCAGTACTTC
NA	NA	TRBV19	TRBJ1-4	CASSKGGREKLFF	TGTGCCAGTAGTAAAGGTGGGCGTGAAAAACTGTTTTTT
TRBD1	NA	TRBV18	TRBJ1-1	CASSPRQGRDTEAFF	TGTGCCAGCTCACCAAGACAGGGAAGGGACACTGAAGCTTTCTTT
TRBD1	NA	TRBV7-3	TRBJ2-2	CASSLKGWTGSTGELFF	TGTGCCAGCAGCTTAAAGGGCTGGACAGGGAGCACCGGGGAGCTGTTTTTT
NA	NA	TRBV5-1	TRBJ2-5	CASSLEDSGGTGETQYF	TGCGCCAGCAGCTTGGAGGATAGCGGGGGGACAGGGGAGACCCAGTACTTC
NA	NA	TRBV6-6	TRBJ1-4	CASSNPDRTTNEKLFF	TGTGCCAGCAGTAACCCGGACAGAACAACTAATGAAAAACTGTTTTTT
TRBD2	NA	TRBV2	TRBJ2-1	CATKLAGYNEQFF	TGTGCCACAAAACTAGCGGGGTACAATGAGCAGTTCTTC
TRBD2	NA	TRBV3-1/TRBV3-2	TRBJ2-2	CASSRGPSGAHLLGELFF	TGTGCCAGCAGCCGAGGACCTAGCGGGGCCCACCTGTTGGGGGAGCTGTTTTTT
TRBD2	NA	TRBV4-2	TRBJ2-1	CASSQVAGGRDEQFF	TGTGCCAGCAGCCAAGTTGCGGGGGGTCGGGATGAGCAGTTCTTC
TRBD1	NA	TRBV2	TRBJ2-5	CATTLGQNQETQYF	TGTGCCACTACCCTGGGACAGAACCAAGAGACCCAGTACTTC
NA	NA	TRBV27	TRBJ2-3	CASSSVHRDTQYF	TGTGCCAGCAGTTCCGTCCATCGGGATACGCAGTATTTT
NA	NA	TRBV28	TRBJ1-1	CASTSRGREAFF	TGTGCCAGCACCTCTAGAGGCAGAGAAGCTTTCTTT
TRBD1	NA	TRBV6-5	TRBJ1-4	CASSPGQGNEKLFF	TGTGCCAGCAGCCCGGGACAGGGTAATGAAAAACTGTTTTTT
TRBD1	NA	TRBV6-1	TRBJ2-3	CASSEEGQGSTDTQYF	TGTGCCAGCAGTGAAGAGGGACAGGGATCCACAGATACGCAGTATTTT
TRBD1	NA	TRBV24-1	TRBJ1-1	CASRQGANTEAFF	TGTGCCTCCAGACAGGGAGCGAACACTGAAGCTTTCTTT
NA	NA	TRBV24-1	TRBJ2-3	CATSEGPDTQYF	TGTGCCACCAGTGAGGGGCCAGATACGCAGTATTTT